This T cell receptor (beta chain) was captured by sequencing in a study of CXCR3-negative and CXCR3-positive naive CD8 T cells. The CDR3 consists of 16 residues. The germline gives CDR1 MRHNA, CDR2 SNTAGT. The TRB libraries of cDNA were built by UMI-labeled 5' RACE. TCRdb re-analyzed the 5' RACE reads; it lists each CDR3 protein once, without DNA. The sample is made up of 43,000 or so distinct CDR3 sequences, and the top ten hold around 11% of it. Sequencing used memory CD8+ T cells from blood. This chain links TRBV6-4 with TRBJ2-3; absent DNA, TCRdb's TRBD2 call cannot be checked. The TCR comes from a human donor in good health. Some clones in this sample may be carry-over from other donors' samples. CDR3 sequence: CASSSSGTSAADTQYF.